There are a few counts of the clone carrying this TCR beta chain. These data originate in a study of blood T cell repertoires in COVID-19. Method: immunoSEQ multiplex PCR; TCRdb's copy keeps in-frame clones and lacks some. The data hold roughly 250,000 clones, with approximately 83% observed a single time. Per germline, CDR1 DFQATT and CDR2 SNEGSKA (reference sequence). This CDR3 has 11 amino acids. J lost 8 bases, V lost 5 bases, and 1 base had no gene match. The sample was PBMCs or T cells enriched from blood (not recorded which). The TCR originated in a woman aged 25 to 39 who had recovered from COVID-19. The chain carries TRBV20-1 and TRBJ1-5; 9 nucleotides line up with TRBD1. The CDR3 is CSAGDREPQHF. The CDR3, as DNA: TGCAGTGCTGGGGACAGGGAGCCCCAGCATTTT.